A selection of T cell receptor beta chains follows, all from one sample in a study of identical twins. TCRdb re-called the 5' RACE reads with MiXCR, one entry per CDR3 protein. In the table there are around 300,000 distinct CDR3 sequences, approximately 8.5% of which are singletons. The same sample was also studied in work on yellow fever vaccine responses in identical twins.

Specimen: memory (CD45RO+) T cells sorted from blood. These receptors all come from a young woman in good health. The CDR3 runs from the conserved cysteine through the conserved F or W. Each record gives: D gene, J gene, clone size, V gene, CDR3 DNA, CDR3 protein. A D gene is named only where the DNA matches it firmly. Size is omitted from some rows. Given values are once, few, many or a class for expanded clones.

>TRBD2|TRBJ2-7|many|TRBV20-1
TGCAGTGCTAGCGGGGGGACTAGCGGGGTATATGGCGAGCAGTACTTC
CSASGGTSGVYGEQYF
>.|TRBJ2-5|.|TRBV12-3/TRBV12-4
TGTGCCAGCTCCCAGGCGGGCACAGGGGAGACCCAGTACTTC
CASSQAGTGETQYF
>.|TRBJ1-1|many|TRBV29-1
TGCAGCGTCCGGGGCCCCCTGGGCACTGAAGCTTTCTTT
CSVRGPLGTEAFF
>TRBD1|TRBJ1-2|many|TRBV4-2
TGTGCCAGCAGCCAAGATGGGACAGTCTATGGCTACACCTTC
CASSQDGTVYGYTF
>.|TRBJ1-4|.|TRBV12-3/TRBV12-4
TGTGCCAGCCGCTGGGTTAATGAAAAACTGTTTTTT
CASRWVNEKLFF
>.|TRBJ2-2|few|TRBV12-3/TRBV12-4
TGTGCCAGCAGTTTCGGCCCCCCGGGGTCCGGGGAGCTGTTTTTT
CASSFGPPGSGELFF
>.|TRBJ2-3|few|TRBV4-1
TGCGCCAGCAGCTGGTCTACAAGGGGCGGGGTTAGCGCAGATACGCAGTATTTT
CASSWSTRGGVSADTQYF
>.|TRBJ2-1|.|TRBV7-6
TGTGCCAGCAGCTCCCGGGACTTCTACAATGAGCAGTTCTTC
CASSSRDFYNEQFF
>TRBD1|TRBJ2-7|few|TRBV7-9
TGTGCCAGCAGCTTAGCGGGTATGGGCAGGGGGCCTGTCGAGCAGTACTTC
CASSLAGMGRGPVEQYF
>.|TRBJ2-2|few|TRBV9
TGTGCCAGCAGCGTCTCTCCCGGGCTAACCAGCACCGGGGAGCTGTTTTTT
CASSVSPGLTSTGELFF
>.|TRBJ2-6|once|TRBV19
TGTGCCAGTAGTATGTTGGGACACAAGGGCTCTGGGGCCAACGTCCTGACTTTC
CASSMLGHKGSGANVLTF
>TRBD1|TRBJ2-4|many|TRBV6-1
TGTGCCAGCAAGACGACAGGGGGAGCAGCCAAAAACATTCAGTACTTC
CASKTTGGAAKNIQYF
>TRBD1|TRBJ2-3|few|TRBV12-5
TGTGCTAGTGGTAGAAGCCCCGGACAGGGAAGTCGCACAGATACGCAGTATTTT
CASGRSPGQGSRTDTQYF
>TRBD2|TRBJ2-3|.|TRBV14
TGTGCCAGCAGCCAAGATCATTGGCGGGAGAGGGCAGATACGCAGTATTTT
CASSQDHWRERADTQYF
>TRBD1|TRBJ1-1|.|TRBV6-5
TGTGCCAGCAGTTACTCGTCCCAGGGGGTGGGGACTGAAGCTTTCTTT
CASSYSSQGVGTEAFF
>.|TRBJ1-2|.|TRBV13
TGTGCCAGCAGGAGGTACGGGCGGCTTAACTATGGCTACACCTTC
CASRRYGRLNYGYTF
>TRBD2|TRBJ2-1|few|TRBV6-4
TGTGCCAGCAGTGACTCTGTGGACCGGGGGGTCCATGAGCAGTTCTTC
CASSDSVDRGVHEQFF
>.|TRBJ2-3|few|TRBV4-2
TGTGCCAGCAGCCATGGTTGGGATACGCAGTATTTT
CASSHGWDTQYF
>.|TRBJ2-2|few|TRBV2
TGTGCCAGCAGCGCCGAAAGGGGGGACACCGGGGAGCTGTTTTTT
CASSAERGDTGELFF
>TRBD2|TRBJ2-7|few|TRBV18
TGTGCCACCGGCGCGGGAGTTTTAGACGAGCAGTACTTC
CATGAGVLDEQYF
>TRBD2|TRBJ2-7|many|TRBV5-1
TGCGCCAGCAGTCTGAGCGGGGCGACCTACGAGCAGTACTTC
CASSLSGATYEQYF
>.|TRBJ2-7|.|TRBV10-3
TGTGCCATCAGTGAGTCGATGGGCAGGGAGTACGAGCAGTACTTC
CAISESMGREYEQYF
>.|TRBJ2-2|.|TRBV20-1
TGCAGTGCTAGTTTTTTAGTCGGAGGGGAGCTGTTTTTT
CSASFLVGGELFF
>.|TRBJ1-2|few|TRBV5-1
TGCGCCAGCAGCTCAGGGACACCTTTTTATAACTATGGCTACACCTTC
CASSSGTPFYNYGYTF
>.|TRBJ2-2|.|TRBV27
TGTGCCAGCAGTTCCCAGTTTAACAGCGGGGAGCTGTTTTTT
CASSSQFNSGELFF
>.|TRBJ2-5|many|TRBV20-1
TGCAGTGCTAGAGACGGGACACCCCAAGAGACCCAGTACTTC
CSARDGTPQETQYF
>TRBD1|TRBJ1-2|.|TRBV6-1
TGTGCCAGCAGCCCAGGGGGCGAGTCCGATGGCTACACCTTC
CASSPGGESDGYTF
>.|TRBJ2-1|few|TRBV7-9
TGTGCCAGCAGCCCCATTGAGCAGTTCTTC
CASSPIEQFF
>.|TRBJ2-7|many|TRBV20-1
TGCAGTGCTAGGGGGGGAGGCTACGAGCAGTACTTC
CSARGGGYEQYF
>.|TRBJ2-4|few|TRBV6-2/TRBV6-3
TGTGCCAGCAGTTACCTCGGCCTAGCCAAAAACATTCAGTACTTC
CASSYLGLAKNIQYF
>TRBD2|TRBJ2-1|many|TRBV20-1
TGCAGTGCTCTCGGACTAGCGGGAAATTCCTACAATGAGCAGTTCTTC
CSALGLAGNSYNEQFF
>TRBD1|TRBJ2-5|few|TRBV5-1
TGCGCCAGCAGCGCAACAGGGGGCGGACAAGAGACCCAGTACTTC
CASSATGGGQETQYF
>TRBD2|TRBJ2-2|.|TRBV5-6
TGTGCCAGCAGCCCGAAGGTGGGCCTAGCGGGCGCGAACACCGGGGAGCTGTTTTTT
CASSPKVGLAGANTGELFF
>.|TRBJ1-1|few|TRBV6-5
TGTGCCAGCAGTTACGCGGGTATAGACACCGCTTTCTTT
CASSYAGIDTAFF
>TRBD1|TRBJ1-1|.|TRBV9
TGTGCCAGCAGCGCGGACAGGGGGGAGGCTTTCTTT
CASSADRGEAFF
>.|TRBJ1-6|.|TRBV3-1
TGTGCCAGCAGCCAATATGGGGGAAGGGATTCACCCCTCCACTTT
CASSQYGGRDSPLHF
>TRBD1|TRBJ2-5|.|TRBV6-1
TGTGCCACGGGACAGGGGAAAGAGACCCAGTACTTC
CATGQGKETQYF
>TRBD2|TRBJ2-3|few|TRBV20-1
TGCAGTGCTAGAACCCAGCGGGGGTTTCCAGATACGCAGTATTTT
CSARTQRGFPDTQYF
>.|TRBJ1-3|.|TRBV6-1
TGTGCCACCAATGATAGGAGAAACTCTGGAAACACCATATATTTT
CATNDRRNSGNTIYF
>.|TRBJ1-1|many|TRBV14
TGTGCCAGCAGTCGGCAGGGTGGGAACACTGAAGCTTTCTTT
CASSRQGGNTEAFF